This T cell receptor beta chain was retrieved from a study of cytomegalovirus exposure and HLA in healthy donors. This clone has only a few counts. The PCR employed 60 Vbeta primers together with 13 Jbeta primers. The method was immunoSEQ multiplex PCR; TCRdb's version includes in-frame clones alone and lacks a portion of them. The table includes approximately 110,000 clones, 70% to 80% detected once. The CDR3 spans 12 residues. Germline CDR1 SQVTM, CDR2 ANQGSEA. Trimming removed 2 bases from V and 3 bases from J, with 7 bases in between. Sequencing was carried out using PBMCs. This chain connects TRBV29-1 to TRBJ1-1; D remains unclear. This clonotype originated in a man in his fifties or sixties in good health and CMV-seronegative. CDR3 in DNA: TGCAGCGTTGAAAGGAGTTACACTGAAGCTTTCTTT. It translates to CSVERSYTEAFF.